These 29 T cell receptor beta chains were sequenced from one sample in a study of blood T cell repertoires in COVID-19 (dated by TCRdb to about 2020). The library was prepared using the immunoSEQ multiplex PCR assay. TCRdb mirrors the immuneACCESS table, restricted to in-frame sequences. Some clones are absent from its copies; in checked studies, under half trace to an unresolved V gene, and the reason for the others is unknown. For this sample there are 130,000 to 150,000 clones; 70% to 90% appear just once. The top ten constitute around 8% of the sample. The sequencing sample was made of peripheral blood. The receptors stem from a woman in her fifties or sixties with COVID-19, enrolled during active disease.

The CDR3 nucleotides read TGTGCCTGGAGTACATATGATATTTCCCCCACTGAAGCTTTCTTT. As protein: CAWSTYDISPTEAFF. The chain links TRBV30 to TRBJ1-1; no reliable D call. The CDR3 length is 15 residues. CDR1 and CDR2 from the germline V gene are GTSNPN and SVGIG (reference sequence). V was clipped by 2 bases and J by 4 bases, with 17 bases between them.

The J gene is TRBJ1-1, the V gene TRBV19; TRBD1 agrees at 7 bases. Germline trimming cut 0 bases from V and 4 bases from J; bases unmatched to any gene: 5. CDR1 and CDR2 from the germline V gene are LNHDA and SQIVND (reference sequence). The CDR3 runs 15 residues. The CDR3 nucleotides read TGTGCCAGTAGTATAGATACAGGGGTTGTCACTGAAGCTTTCTTT. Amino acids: CASSIDTGVVTEAFF.

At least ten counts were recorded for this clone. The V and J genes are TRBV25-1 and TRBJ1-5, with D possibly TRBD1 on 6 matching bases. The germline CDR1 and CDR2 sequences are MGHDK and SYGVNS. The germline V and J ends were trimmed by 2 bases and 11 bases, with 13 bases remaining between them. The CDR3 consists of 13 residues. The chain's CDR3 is CASSEEVQGTQHF. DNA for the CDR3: TGTGCCAGCAGTGAAGAGGTACAGGGTACCCAGCATTTT.

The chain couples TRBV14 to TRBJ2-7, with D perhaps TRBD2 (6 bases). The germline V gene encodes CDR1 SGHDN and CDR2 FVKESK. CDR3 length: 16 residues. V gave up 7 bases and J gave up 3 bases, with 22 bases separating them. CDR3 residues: CASTVSGEGGGYEQYF. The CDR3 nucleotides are TGTGCCAGCACGGTCTCAGGTGAGGGAGGTGGCTACGAGCAGTACTTC. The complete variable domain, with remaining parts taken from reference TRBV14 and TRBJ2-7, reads EAGVTQFPSHSVIEKGQTVTLRCDPISGHDNLYWYRRVMGKEIKFLLHFVKESKQDESGMPNNRFLAERTGGTYSTLKVQPAELEDSGVYFCASTVSGEGGGYEQYFGPGTRLTVT.

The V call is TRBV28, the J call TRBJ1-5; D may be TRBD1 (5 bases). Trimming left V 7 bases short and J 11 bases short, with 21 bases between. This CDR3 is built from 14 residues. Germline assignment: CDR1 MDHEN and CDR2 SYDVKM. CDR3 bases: TGTGCCAGCATCCCCGGGGGACGGGGTCGGGCCCAGCATTTT. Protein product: CASIPGGRGRAQHF. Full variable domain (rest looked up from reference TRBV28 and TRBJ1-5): DVKVTQSSRYLVKRTGEKVFLECVQDMDHENMFWYRQDPGLGLRLIYFSYDVKMKEKGDIPEGYSVSREKKERFSLILESASTNQTSMYLCASIPGGRGRAQHFGDGTRLSIL.

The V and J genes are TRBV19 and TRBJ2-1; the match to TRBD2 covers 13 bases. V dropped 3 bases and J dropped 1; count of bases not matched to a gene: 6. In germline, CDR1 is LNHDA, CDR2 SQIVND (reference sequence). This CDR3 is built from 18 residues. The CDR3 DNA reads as TGTGCCAGTAGTATGGGAGGACTAGCGGGGGAATCCTACAATGAGCAGTTCTTC. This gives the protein CASSMGGLAGESYNEQFF.

In nucleotides, the CDR3 is TGTGCCAGCAGCTTGGACGTAGACACCGGGGAGCTGTTTTTT. Amino acid sequence: CASSLDVDTGELFF. This chain links TRBV5-8 with TRBJ2-2; D uncertain. The CDR3 is 14 residues long. Looked up from germline, CDR1 is SGHTS and CDR2 is YDEGEE. V dropped 0 bases and J dropped 3 bases, with 6 bases sitting between them.

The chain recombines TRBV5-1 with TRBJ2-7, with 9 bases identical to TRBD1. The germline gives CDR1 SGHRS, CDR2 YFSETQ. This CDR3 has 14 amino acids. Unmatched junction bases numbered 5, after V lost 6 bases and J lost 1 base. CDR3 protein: CASKTGTGSYEQYF. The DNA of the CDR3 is TGCGCCAGCAAAACCGGGACAGGGTCCTACGAGCAGTACTTC.

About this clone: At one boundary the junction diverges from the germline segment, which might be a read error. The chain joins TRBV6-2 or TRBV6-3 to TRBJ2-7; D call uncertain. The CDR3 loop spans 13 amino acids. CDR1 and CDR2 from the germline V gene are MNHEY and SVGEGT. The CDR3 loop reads CASSYGPSNEQYF. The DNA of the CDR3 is TGTGCCAGCAGTTACGGGCCCTCCAACGAGCAGTACTTC.

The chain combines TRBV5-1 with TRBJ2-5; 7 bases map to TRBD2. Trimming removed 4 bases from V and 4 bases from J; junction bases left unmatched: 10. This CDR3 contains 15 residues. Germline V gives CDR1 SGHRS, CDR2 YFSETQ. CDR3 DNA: TGCGCCAGCAGCGCGGGGGTCTCGGACTTAGAGACCCAGTACTTC. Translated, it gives CASSAGVSDLETQYF.

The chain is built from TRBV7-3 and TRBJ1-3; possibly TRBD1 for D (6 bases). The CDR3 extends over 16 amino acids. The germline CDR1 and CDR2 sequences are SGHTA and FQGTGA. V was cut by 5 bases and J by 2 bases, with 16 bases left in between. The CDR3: CASSPHTGLTGNTIYF. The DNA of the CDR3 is TGTGCCAGCAGCCCGCATACAGGGCTCACTGGAAACACCATATATTTT.

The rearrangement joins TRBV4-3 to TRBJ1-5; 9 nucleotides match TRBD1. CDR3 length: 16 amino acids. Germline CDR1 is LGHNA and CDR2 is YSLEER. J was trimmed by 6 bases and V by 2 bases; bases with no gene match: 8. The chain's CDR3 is CASSQRAQGAGQPQHF. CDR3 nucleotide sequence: TGCGCCAGCAGCCAACGGGCACAGGGGGCTGGTCAGCCCCAGCATTTT.

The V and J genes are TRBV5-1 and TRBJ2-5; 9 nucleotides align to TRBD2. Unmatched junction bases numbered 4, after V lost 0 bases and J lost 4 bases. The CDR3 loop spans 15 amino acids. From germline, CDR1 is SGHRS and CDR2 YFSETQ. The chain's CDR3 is CASSLGSGGSETQYF. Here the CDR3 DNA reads TGCGCCAGCAGCTTGGGTAGCGGGGGATCAGAGACCCAGTACTTC.

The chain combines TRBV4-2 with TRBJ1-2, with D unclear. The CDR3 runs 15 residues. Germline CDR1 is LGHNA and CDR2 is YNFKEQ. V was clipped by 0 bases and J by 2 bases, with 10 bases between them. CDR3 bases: TGTGCCAGCAGCCAAGAGACAACAAGAAACTATGGCTACACCTTC. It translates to CASSQETTRNYGYTF.

The CDR3 DNA reads TGTGCCAGCAGCTACCGAGGACAGAGGACGAAGTTGCTAAACTATGGCTACACCTTC. Encoded protein: CASSYRGQRTKLLNYGYTF. The V gene is TRBV5-6, the J gene TRBJ1-2; TRBD1 is a possible D gene (6 bases). The V gene's germline CDR1 is SGHDT and CDR2 YYEEEE. V lost 3 bases, J lost 2 bases, and 26 bases lay in between. The CDR3 totals 19 residues.

This chain's CDR3 is CASTRDKSSYNSPLHF. CDR3 bases: TGTGCCAGCACCCGGGACAAGAGCTCCTATAATTCACCCCTCCACTTT. The chain has TRBV5-4 and TRBJ1-6; tentatively, D is TRBD1 (6 bases). This CDR3 region has 16 residues. CDR1 SGHNT and CDR2 YYREEE come from the germline V gene (reference sequence). Trimming left V 6 bases short and J 0 bases short, with 13 bases between.

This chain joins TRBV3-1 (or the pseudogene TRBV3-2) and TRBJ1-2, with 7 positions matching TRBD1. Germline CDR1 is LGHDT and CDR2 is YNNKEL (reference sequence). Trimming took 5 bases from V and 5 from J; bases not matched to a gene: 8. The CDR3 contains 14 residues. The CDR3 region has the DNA TGTGCCAGCAGCTTCCCGGGACAGAGTTATGGCTACACCTTC. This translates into CASSFPGQSYGYTF.

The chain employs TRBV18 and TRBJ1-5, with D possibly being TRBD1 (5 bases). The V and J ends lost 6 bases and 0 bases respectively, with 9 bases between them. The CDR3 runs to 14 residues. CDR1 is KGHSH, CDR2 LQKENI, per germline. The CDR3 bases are TGTGCCAGCTCGTCCACAGGTAGCAATCAGCCCCAGCATTTT. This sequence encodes CASSSTGSNQPQHF.

The CDR3 protein is CASKPEIFAGELFF. The DNA for the CDR3 is TGTGCCAGCAAGCCGGAGATCTTTGCCGGGGAGCTGTTTTTT. The chain is built from TRBV2 and TRBJ2-2, with D uncertain. Germline CDR1 SNHLY, CDR2 FYNNEI. Trimming cost V 7 bases and J 6 bases, with 15 bases left between them. The CDR3 runs to 14 residues. Variable domain in full (rest from reference TRBV2 and TRBJ2-2): EPEVTQTPSHQVTQMGQEVILRCVPISNHLYFYWYRQILGQKVEFLVSFYNNEISEKSEIFDDQFSVERPDGSNFTLKIRSTKLEDSAMYFCASKPEIFAGELFFGEGSRLTVL.

The CDR3 here is CASSLVPRQGQETQYF. Here the CDR3 DNA reads TGCGCCAGCAGCTTGGTCCCTCGACAGGGACAAGAGACCCAGTACTTC. The V gene is TRBV5-1, the J gene TRBJ2-5, with 7 bases that match TRBD1. Germline CDR1 is SGHRS and CDR2 is YFSETQ. This CDR3 has 16 amino acids. Trimming removed 0 bases from V and 2 bases from J; junction bases left unmatched: 7.

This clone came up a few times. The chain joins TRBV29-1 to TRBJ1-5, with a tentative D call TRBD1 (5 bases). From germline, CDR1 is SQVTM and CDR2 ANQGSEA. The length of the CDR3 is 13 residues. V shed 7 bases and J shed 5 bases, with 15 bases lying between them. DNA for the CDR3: TGCAGCGCTTCGGGGGAGAGGGATCAGCCCCAGCATTTT. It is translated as CSASGERDQPQHF.

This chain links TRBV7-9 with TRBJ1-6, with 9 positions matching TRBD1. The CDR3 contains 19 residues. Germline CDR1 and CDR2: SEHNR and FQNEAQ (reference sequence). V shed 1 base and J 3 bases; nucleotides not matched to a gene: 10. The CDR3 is CASSLVVGTGRFYNSPLHF. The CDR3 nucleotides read TGTGCCAGCAGCTTAGTTGTAGGGACAGGGCGTTTCTATAATTCACCCCTCCACTTT.

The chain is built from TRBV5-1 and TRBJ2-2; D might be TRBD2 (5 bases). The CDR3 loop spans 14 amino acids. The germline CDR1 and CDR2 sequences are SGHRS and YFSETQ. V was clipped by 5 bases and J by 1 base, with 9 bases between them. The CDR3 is CASRAVVNTGELFF. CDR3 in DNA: TGCGCCAGCAGAGCGGTGGTGAACACCGGGGAGCTGTTTTTT.

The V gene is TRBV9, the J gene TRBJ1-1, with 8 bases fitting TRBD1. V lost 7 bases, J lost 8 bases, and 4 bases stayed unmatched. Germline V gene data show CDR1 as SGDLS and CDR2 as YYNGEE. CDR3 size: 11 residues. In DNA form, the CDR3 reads TGTGCCAGCTCTGGACAGGGAGAAGCTTTCTTT. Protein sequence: CASSGQGEAFF.

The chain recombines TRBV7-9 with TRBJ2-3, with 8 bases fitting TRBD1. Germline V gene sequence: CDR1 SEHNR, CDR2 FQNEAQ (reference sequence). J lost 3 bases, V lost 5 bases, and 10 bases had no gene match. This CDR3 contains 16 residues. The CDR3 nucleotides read TGTGCCAGCAGCCCCATTTTGACAGGGGAGACAGATACGCAGTATTTT. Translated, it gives CASSPILTGETDTQYF.

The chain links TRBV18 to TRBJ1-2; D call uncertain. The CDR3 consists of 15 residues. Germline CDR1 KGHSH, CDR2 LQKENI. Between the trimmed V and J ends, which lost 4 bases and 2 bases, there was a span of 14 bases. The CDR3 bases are TGTGCCAGCTCACTAGGAGCTGCGGAGAACTATGGCTACACCTTC. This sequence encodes CASSLGAAENYGYTF.

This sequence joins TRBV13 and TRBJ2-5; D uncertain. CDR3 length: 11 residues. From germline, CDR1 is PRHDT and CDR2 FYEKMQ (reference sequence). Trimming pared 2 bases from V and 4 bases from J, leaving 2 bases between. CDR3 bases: TGTGCCAGCAGCTTACGAGAGACCCAGTACTTC. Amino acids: CASSLRETQYF.

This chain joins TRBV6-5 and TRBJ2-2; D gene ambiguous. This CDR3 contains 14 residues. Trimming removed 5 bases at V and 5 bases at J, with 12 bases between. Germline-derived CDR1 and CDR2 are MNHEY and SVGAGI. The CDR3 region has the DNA TGTGCCAGCAGTCCAAATACAGAGACCGGGGAGCTGTTTTTT. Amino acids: CASSPNTETGELFF.

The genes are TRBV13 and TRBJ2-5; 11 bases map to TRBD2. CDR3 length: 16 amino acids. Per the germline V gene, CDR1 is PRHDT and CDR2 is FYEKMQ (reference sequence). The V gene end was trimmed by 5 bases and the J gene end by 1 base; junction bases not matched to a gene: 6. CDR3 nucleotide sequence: TGTGCCAGCAGCGCTACTAGCGGGGGTGGCCAAGAGACCCAGTACTTC. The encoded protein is CASSATSGGGQETQYF.